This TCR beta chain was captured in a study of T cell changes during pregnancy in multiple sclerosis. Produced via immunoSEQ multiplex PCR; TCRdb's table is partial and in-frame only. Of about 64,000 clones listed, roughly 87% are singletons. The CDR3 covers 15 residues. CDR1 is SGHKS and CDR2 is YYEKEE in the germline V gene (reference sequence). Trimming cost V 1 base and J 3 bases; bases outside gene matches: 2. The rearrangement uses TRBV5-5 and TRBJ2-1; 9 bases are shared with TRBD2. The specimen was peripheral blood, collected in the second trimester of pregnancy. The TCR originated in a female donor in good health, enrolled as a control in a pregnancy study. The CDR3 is CASSLYSGSYNEQFF. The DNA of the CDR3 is TGTGCCAGCAGCTTGTATAGCGGGAGCTACAATGAGCAGTTCTTC.